Listed below are T cell receptor beta chains from one sample, sequenced in a study of cytomegalovirus exposure and HLA in healthy donors. Only in-frame clones appear in the TCRdb table, and some are missing; sequencing was by immunoSEQ multiplex PCR. The sample shows about 150,000 clones, 70% to 90% of them seen only once. The source material was PBMCs. The receptors here all came from a man younger than 45 in good health and CMV-seropositive. Both conserved end residues are part of each CDR3. The D gene is left open where the match is weak. A clone size is listed for some rows: how often the clone was seen (once, few, many), or a class if it is expanded.

D gene	clone size	V gene	J gene	CDR3 DNA	CDR3 protein
.	.	TRBV7-2	TRBJ1-4	TGTGCCAGCAGCCCACAGATATTGAGTAGTGCGGGGTCTAATGAAAAACTGTTTTTT	CASSPQILSSAGSNEKLFF
.	.	TRBV7-3	TRBJ2-1	TGTGCCAGCAGCCACGGTCCGGGGTACAATGAGCAGTTCTTC	CASSHGPGYNEQFF
.	.	TRBV7-8	TRBJ1-1	TGTGCCAGCAGCTCGCAGGGGTCCATGAACACTGAAGCTTTCTTT	CASSSQGSMNTEAFF
.	.	TRBV18	TRBJ1-2	TGTGCCAGCTCGACAGATCCTAACTATGGCTACACCTTC	CASSTDPNYGYTF
.	.	TRBV11-2	TRBJ1-4	TGTGCCAGCAGCTTAGTCCCGGGGGAAGGGGAAAAACTGTTTTTT	CASSLVPGEGEKLFF
.	few	TRBV6-6	TRBJ1-1	TGTGCCAGCAGTTACTCGATCGGGGGTTCCACTGAAGCTTTCTTT	CASSYSIGGSTEAFF
.	.	TRBV4-3	TRBJ2-1	TGCGCCAGCAGCCAAGAGAGCGCCTCCTACAATGAGCAGTTCTTC	CASSQESASYNEQFF
TRBD1	.	TRBV5-1	TRBJ1-2	TGCGCCAGCAGCTTCACAGGGGACCTCACCTATGGCTACACCTTC	CASSFTGDLTYGYTF
.	.	TRBV6-1	TRBJ1-3	TGTGCCACCTCCATCCCCTGGACTGCTGGAAACACCATATATTTT	CATSIPWTAGNTIYF
.	.	TRBV7-7	TRBJ2-1	TGTGCTAGCAGCCCAAGGTGGGGGGATGAGCAGTTCTTC	CASSPRWGDEQFF
.	.	TRBV7-6	TRBJ1-1	TGTGCCAGCAGCCCCCAAACAGGCGTCAGACACACTGAAGCTTTCTTT	CASSPQTGVRHTEAFF
.	.	TRBV29-1	TRBJ2-2	TGCAGCGTTGTTGGAGCGAACACCGGGGAGCTGTTTTTT	CSVVGANTGELFF
.	.	TRBV5-1	TRBJ1-2	TGCGCCAGCAGCTTGGCTAGAAACGGCTACACCTTC	CASSLARNGYTF